Listed below are T cell receptor beta chains from one sample, sequenced in a study of T-cell reconstitution after alpha-beta-depleted transplantation in children. One entry per CDR3 protein, called by TCRdb with MiXCR from the PCR reads. The sample shows 640,000 or so distinct CDR3 sequences, about 15% of them seen only once. Source: PBMCs from the stem cell graft donor, taken from the stem cell graft. The source of these receptors is a human donor who donated a stem cell graft to a child with acute myeloid leukemia. The CDR3 runs from the conserved cysteine through the conserved F or W. A D gene is named only where the DNA matches it firmly. Clone size is not always given. Where it is, it says once, few, many or a class for expanded clones.

abundance,v_gene,j_gene,d_gene,CDR3nt,CDR3aa
.,TRBV7-2,TRBJ1-3,.,TGTGCCAGCAGCCCTGACCCAAGTCGAAACACCATATATTTT,CASSPDPSRNTIYF
many,TRBV9,TRBJ2-3,.,TGTGCCAGCAGCCCCCGATCGGGTAGCACAGATACGCAGTATTTT,CASSPRSGSTDTQYF
.,TRBV7-2,TRBJ2-2,.,TGTGCCAGCAGCTTAGCCGCCAGCGCTCGACTCACCGGGGAGCTGTTTTTT,CASSLAASARLTGELFF
few,TRBV2,TRBJ2-2,TRBD1,TGTGCCAGCAGCGGACAGGGGGCGCTGGACACCGGGGAGCTGTTTTTT,CASSGQGALDTGELFF
few,TRBV30,TRBJ2-3,.,TGTGCCTGGAGTCCCAGGGCAGATACGCAGTATTTT,CAWSPRADTQYF
.,TRBV18,TRBJ2-2,.,TGTGCCAGCTCACCATATTTTGTCAGAACGAACACCGGGGAGCTGTTTTTT,CASSPYFVRTNTGELFF
.,TRBV6-1,TRBJ2-2,.,TGTGCCAGCAGTCCCCTGCTGGGGGGCACCGGGGAGCTGTTTTTT,CASSPLLGGTGELFF
many,TRBV5-1,TRBJ1-1,TRBD1,TGCGCCAGCAGCTTGACGGGACAGGGATACACTGAAGCTTTCTTT,CASSLTGQGYTEAFF
many,TRBV20-1,TRBJ1-4,TRBD1,TGCAGTGCTAACAGGGAACAGGGGGAAAAACTGTTTTTT,CSANREQGEKLFF
few,TRBV7-2,TRBJ1-4,.,TGTGCCAGCAGCTTCCGGGACCCCCAGGGTAATGAAAAACTGTTTTTT,CASSFRDPQGNEKLFF
.,TRBV7-2,TRBJ2-1,.,TGTGCCAGCAGCTTAGGAGGGAACCTCATTGAGCAGTTCTTC,CASSLGGNLIEQFF
many,TRBV6-2/TRBV6-3,TRBJ2-7,.,TGTGCCAGCAGTTCCACTGTTGACATCGCCGCCTACGAGCAGTACTTC,CASSSTVDIAAYEQYF
.,TRBV5-1,TRBJ2-1,.,TGCGCCAGCAGCTTGGAATTCCAACTAGCTTGGGGACTCAATGAGCAGTTCTTC,CASSLEFQLAWGLNEQFF
many,TRBV6-1,TRBJ1-5,.,TGTGCCAGCAGTGAGGGGGCTGGGGATAGCAATCAGCCCCAGCATTTT,CASSEGAGDSNQPQHF
few,TRBV24-1,TRBJ2-3,.,TGTGCCACCAGTGAACCGTCAGGGGTATCCACAGATACGCAGTATTTT,CATSEPSGVSTDTQYF
many,TRBV4-3,TRBJ2-2,TRBD1,TGCGCCAGCAGCCAAGATGGAGGACAGGGGGTCGGGGAGCTGTTTTTT,CASSQDGGQGVGELFF
few,TRBV15,TRBJ2-5,TRBD1,TGTGCCACCAGCACCGGACAGGGGTGGGGGCAAGAGACCCAGTACTTC,CATSTGQGWGQETQYF
many,TRBV20-1,TRBJ1-3,.,TGCAGTGCTACGCCCCCTGGAAACACCATATATTTT,CSATPPGNTIYF
many,TRBV6-5,TRBJ2-4,TRBD1,TGTGCCGTACAGGGGAAAAACATTCAGTACTTC,CAVQGKNIQYF
many,TRBV27,TRBJ2-2,.,TGTGCCAGCAGTTCCCCGAGACTCACGAACACCGGGGAGCTGTTTTTT,CASSSPRLTNTGELFF
.,TRBV28,TRBJ2-3,.,TGTGCCAGCAGCCGGCCCAGGGAGCCAGATACGCAGTATTTT,CASSRPREPDTQYF
.,TRBV12-3/TRBV12-4,TRBJ2-5,TRBD2,TGTGCCAGCGCCATGGGGGGGGAGACCCAGTACTTC,CASAMGGETQYF
many,TRBV20-1,TRBJ1-1,TRBD1,TGCAGTGCTAGAGTGGGAGGGGGCAACACTGAAGCTTTCTTT,CSARVGGGNTEAFF
.,TRBV7-6,TRBJ2-7,TRBD1,TGTGCCAGCAGTGGGACAGGGGGAGGCGGGCAGTACTTC,CASSGTGGGGQYF
many,TRBV10-3,TRBJ2-3,TRBD1,TGTGCCATCAGTGAGTCTACAGGGGATGGAGTGAGCACAGATACGCAGTATTTT,CAISESTGDGVSTDTQYF
.,TRBV5-1,TRBJ2-3,.,TGCGCCAGCAGCAAGTCTAGCACAGATACGCAGTATTTT,CASSKSSTDTQYF
many,TRBV7-6,TRBJ2-6,.,TGTGCCAGCAGCTTAGGGGGGGGACAGCTCTCTGGGGCCAACGTCCTGACTTTC,CASSLGGGQLSGANVLTF
.,TRBV20-1,TRBJ2-7,TRBD2,TGCAGTGCTAGAGAATTGACGTTCTCCGGGCGGAGCGGGGGTTACGAGCAGTACTTC,CSARELTFSGRSGGYEQYF
many,TRBV5-6,TRBJ1-5,.,TGTGCCAGCAGCTTGGAAGGGAGCGGTCAGCCCCAGCATTTT,CASSLEGSGQPQHF
many,TRBV12-3/TRBV12-4,TRBJ1-5,.,TGTGCCAGCAGTTTCCGGGCACAGGGCCCCCAGCCCCAGCATTTT,CASSFRAQGPQPQHF
many,TRBV5-1,TRBJ2-5,.,TGCGCCAGCAGCCAGCAGTACCAAGAGACCCAGTACTTC,CASSQQYQETQYF
.,TRBV24-1,TRBJ2-1,TRBD2,TGTGCCATCAGTTTTTGGCTCCCTTCACTAGCGGGTCACAATGAGCAGTTCTTC,CAISFWLPSLAGHNEQFF
many,TRBV28,TRBJ1-6,.,TGCGCCAGCAGCTTGGGGCAGGGACGTAATTCACCCCTCCACTTT,CASSLGQGRNSPLHF
.,TRBV20-1,TRBJ1-1,TRBD1,TGCAGTGCCGCAGGGACAGGGTGGACTGAAGCTTTCTTT,CSAAGTGWTEAFF
many,TRBV7-9,TRBJ2-7,.,TGTGCCAGCAGCTTAGCGCGACAGCCTTACGAGCAGTACTTC,CASSLARQPYEQYF
.,TRBV20-1,TRBJ2-4,.,TGCAGTGCCTTTTTCAAAGCCAAAAACATTCAGTACTTC,CSAFFKAKNIQYF
many,TRBV7-2,TRBJ2-7,TRBD1,TGTGCCAGCAGCTTAGGGGACAGATACGAGCAGTACTTC,CASSLGDRYEQYF
many,TRBV12-3/TRBV12-4,TRBJ2-7,.,TGTGCCAGCAGTGGTCCCGGGACGAACGAGCAGTACTTC,CASSGPGTNEQYF
.,TRBV10-2,TRBJ2-7,.,TGCGCCAGCAGTATGGGCGGGGCTAGCTCCTACGAGCAGTACTTC,CASSMGGASSYEQYF
many,TRBV27,TRBJ2-5,TRBD2,TGTGCCAGCAGTCGACTAGCGGGGGGCATACAAGAGACCCAGTACTTC,CASSRLAGGIQETQYF
few,TRBV30,TRBJ2-1,.,TGTGCCTGGGGCCCCGGTGTAGCGGTGGATGAGCAGTTCTTC,CAWGPGVAVDEQFF
many,TRBV20-1,TRBJ1-2,.,TGCAGTGCTAGAGATCTCGACAGGTCGAAGGGCTACACCTTC,CSARDLDRSKGYTF